The next 14 T cell receptor beta chains were all read from a single sample in a study of preoperative IRX-2 immunotherapy in early breast cancer. Treatment here: preoperative locoregional IRX-2 cytokine immunotherapy. Repertoires were generated with immunoSEQ multiplex PCR, while TCRdb's copy carries only in-frame clones and drops some. Of 95,000 to 100,000 clones listed, roughly 85% were seen once; the top ten hold approximately 2%. The sequences come from tumor tissue, collected after IRX-2 immunotherapy. The receptors here all came from a human donor with breast cancer.

This chain connects TRBV6-8 to TRBJ1-3, with D unresolved. Germline-derived CDR1 and CDR2 are MNHGY and SAAAGT. The CDR3 is 14 residues long. Trimming took off 5 bases at V and 4 bases at J, with 12 bases between the two ends. For the CDR3, the DNA is TGTGCCAGCAGTGACCGCGACTCAGGAAACACCATATATTTT. This sequence encodes CASSDRDSGNTIYF.

The V and J genes are TRBV19 and TRBJ1-4; the D gene is possibly TRBD1 (5 bases). CDR1 LNHDA and CDR2 SQIVND come from the germline V gene (reference sequence). The CDR3 has 14 amino acids. With 3 bases removed from V and 8 bases from J, the gap between germline ends came to 13 bases. CDR3 DNA sequence: TGTGCCAGTAGTATGGGACTAAGTAGGGAAAAACTGTTTTTT. Residues: CASSMGLSREKLFF.

The sample holds one count of this clone. The V gene is TRBV12-5, the J gene TRBJ2-5; 7 positions agree with TRBD2. This CDR3 comprises 11 residues. Germline values: CDR1 LGHNT, CDR2 FRNRAP. The CDR3 region has the DNA TGTGCCAGCACCGGGGGGGAGACCCAGTACTTC. It yields the protein CASTGGETQYF.

This clone was seen a single time. This chain links TRBV28 with TRBJ1-4; possible D gene TRBD1, 6 bases. This CDR3 has 16 residues. The V end was cut by 5 bases, the J end by 2 bases, with 15 bases between. CDR1 MDHEN and CDR2 SYDVKM come from the germline V gene. DNA for the CDR3: TGTGCCAGCAGTCCCTCAGGGGACGCCACTAATGAAAAACTGTTTTTT. It codes for CASSPSGDATNEKLFF.

The CDR3 loop reads CASSLGGSYEQYF. The CDR3 nucleotides read TGTGCCAGCAGTTTGGGGGGATCCTACGAGCAGTACTTC. The chain is built from TRBV28 and TRBJ2-7; D might be TRBD2 (6 bases). This CDR3 contains 13 residues. Trimming stripped 3 bases from V and 1 base from J, with 7 bases between. Germline CDR1 and CDR2: MDHEN and SYDVKM.

The chain recombines TRBV14 with TRBJ2-5; 7 bases align to TRBD1. The CDR3 covers 20 residues. The V segment lost 0 bases and the J segment 1 base; nucleotides outside the gene matches: 17. From germline, CDR1 is SGHDN and CDR2 FVKESK. The CDR3 DNA reads as TGTGCCAGCAGCCAAGAGTCCGTTGGACAGGCTGATCCTCGCCAAGAGACCCAGTACTTC. It specifies CASSQESVGQADPRQETQYF.

The J gene is TRBJ2-3, the V gene TRBV28; TRBD1 aligns across 8 bases. This CDR3 spans 14 amino acids. CDR1 is MDHEN and CDR2 is SYDVKM in the germline V gene. Losses at the gene ends were 6 bases for V and 4 bases for J; bases not matched to a gene: 6. As DNA, the CDR3 is TGTGCCAGCAGAGACAGGGGACATGCAGATACGCAGTATTTT. It is translated as CASRDRGHADTQYF.

In its sample, this clone was seen a few times. The V gene is TRBV28, the J gene TRBJ1-5; maybe TRBD1 (5 bases). CDR3 length: 15 residues. V dropped 1 base and J dropped 1 base, with 8 bases sitting between them. The germline V gene has CDR1 MDHEN and CDR2 SYDVKM. The CDR3: CASSLLGRSNQPQHF. Written as DNA, the CDR3 is TGTGCCAGCAGTTTATTGGGACGGAGCAATCAGCCCCAGCATTTT.

Here the CDR3 reads CASSSSGDYEQYF. The CDR3, as DNA: TGTGCCAGCAGTTCCAGCGGGGACTACGAGCAGTACTTC. The chain is built from TRBV6-8 and TRBJ2-7, with TRBD2 matching 7 bases. Trimming took 4 bases from V and 3 from J; bases not matched to a gene: 3. The length of the CDR3 is 13 residues. Germline V gene lookup returns CDR1 MNHGY and CDR2 SAAAGT.

This rearrangement joins TRBV19 to TRBJ1-3; unclear D gene. In germline, CDR1 is LNHDA, CDR2 SQIVND (reference sequence). The CDR3 is made up of 14 amino acids. Between the trimmed V and J ends, which lost 7 bases and 0 bases, there was a span of 10 bases. The CDR3 loop is CASKVSGSGNTIYF. In DNA, the CDR3 is TGTGCCAGTAAAGTCTCGGGCTCTGGAAACACCATATATTTT.

The gene calls are TRBV18 and TRBJ1-2, with D maybe TRBD1 (5 bases). Trimming cost V 5 bases and J 2 bases, with 12 bases left between them. CDR3 length equals 14 residues. The V gene's germline CDR1 is KGHSH and CDR2 LQKENI. The CDR3 nucleotides read TGTGCCAGCTCATCGGTCCAGGGAAACTATGGCTACACCTTC. It codes for CASSSVQGNYGYTF.

The V call is TRBV19, the J call TRBJ2-2; D uncertain. Trimming pared 1 base from V and 5 bases from J, leaving 8 bases between. The CDR3 loop spans 14 amino acids. CDR1 is LNHDA and CDR2 is SQIVND in the germline V gene (reference sequence). CDR3 protein: CASSIVARTGELFF. Here the CDR3 DNA reads TGTGCCAGTAGTATAGTCGCCAGGACCGGGGAGCTGTTTTTT.

The chain links TRBV28 to TRBJ2-5, with D uncertain. CDR3 length: 14 residues. Germline loops: CDR1 MDHEN, CDR2 SYDVKM. V was cut by 7 bases and J by 5 bases, with 17 bases left in between. CDR3 amino acids: CASTSAPRRETQYF. The DNA for the CDR3 is TGTGCCAGCACTTCGGCCCCAAGAAGGGAGACCCAGTACTTC. The variable domain in full, completed from reference TRBV28 and TRBJ2-5, reads DVKVTQSSRYLVKRTGEKVFLECVQDMDHENMFWYRQDPGLGLRLIYFSYDVKMKEKGDIPEGYSVSREKKERFSLILESASTNQTSMYLCASTSAPRRETQYFGPGTRLLVL.

CDR3 loop: CASSSSPGGRVGNTIYF. CDR3 bases: TGCGCCAGCAGCTCCAGCCCGGGGGGCAGGGTTGGAAACACCATATATTTT. V is TRBV5-1 and J is TRBJ1-3; maybe TRBD1 (6 bases). V was trimmed by 3 bases and J by 3 bases, leaving 19 bases between them. Germline values: CDR1 SGHRS, CDR2 YFSETQ. The CDR3 spans 17 residues.